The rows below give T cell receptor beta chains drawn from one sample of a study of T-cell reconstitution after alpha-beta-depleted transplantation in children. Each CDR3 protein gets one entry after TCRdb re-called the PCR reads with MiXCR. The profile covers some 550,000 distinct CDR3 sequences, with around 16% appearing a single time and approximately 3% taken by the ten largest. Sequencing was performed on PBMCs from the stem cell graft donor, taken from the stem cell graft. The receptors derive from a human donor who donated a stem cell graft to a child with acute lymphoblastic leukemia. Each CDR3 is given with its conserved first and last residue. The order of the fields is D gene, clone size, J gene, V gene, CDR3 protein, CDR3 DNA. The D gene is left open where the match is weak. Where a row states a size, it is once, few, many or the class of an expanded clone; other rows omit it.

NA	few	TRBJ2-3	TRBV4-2	CASSQDRGTSRGTQYF	TGTGCCAGCAGCCAAGATCGGGGGACTTCCCGAGGTACGCAGTATTTT
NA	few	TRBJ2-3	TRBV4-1	CASSHRTADTQYF	TGCGCCAGCAGCCACCGGACAGCAGATACGCAGTATTTT
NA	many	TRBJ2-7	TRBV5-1	CASSPAPYEQYF	TGTGCCAGCTCACCAGCCCCCTACGAGCAGTACTTC
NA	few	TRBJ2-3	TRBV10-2	CASRHLASSSTDTQYF	TGCGCCAGTCGGCACCTTGCTTCGTCTAGCACAGATACGCAGTATTTT
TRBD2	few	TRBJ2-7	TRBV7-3	CASSLLNLAGPYDHEQYF	TGTGCCAGCAGCTTATTGAACTTAGCGGGTCCTTATGATCACGAGCAGTACTTC
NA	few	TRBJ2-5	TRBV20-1	CSARDIKLRFTETQYF	TGCAGTGCTAGAGATATAAAGTTGCGGTTTACGGAGACCCAGTACTTC
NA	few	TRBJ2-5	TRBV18	CASSPQESQETQYF	TGTGCCAGCTCACCACAGGAATCCCAAGAGACCCAGTACTTC
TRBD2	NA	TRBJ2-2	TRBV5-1	CASSLEAGVAGELFF	TGCGCCAGCAGCTTGGAAGCGGGAGTGGCCGGGGAGCTGTTTTTT
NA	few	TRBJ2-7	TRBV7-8	CASRGQTFSYEQYF	TGTGCCAGCAGGGGCCAGACTTTCTCCTACGAGCAGTACTTC
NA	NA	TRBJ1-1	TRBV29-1	CSVGNGNTEAFF	NA
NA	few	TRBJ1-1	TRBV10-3	CAIRTPGDTEAFF	TGTGCCATCAGGACCCCCGGGGACACTGAAGCTTTCTTT